These T cell receptor beta chains were read from a single sample in a study of blood T cells in healthy people across ages. TCRdb passed the 5' RACE reads through MiXCR, listing each CDR3 protein once. The sample yields hundreds of thousands of distinct CDR3 sequences, around 48% seen once. The sequenced material came from blood. These receptors originate from a man under 40 in good health. Both conserved end residues are trimmed from each CDR3.

j_call: TRBJ2-5
v_call: TRBV11-1
cdr3_aa: ASSLGTESYNEQY

j_call: TRBJ1-2
v_call: TRBV4-1
cdr3_aa: ASSQDYTGWGYGYT

j_call: TRBJ2-5
v_call: TRBV20-1
cdr3_aa: SAAPGVAGGYQETQY

j_call: TRBJ1-4
v_call: TRBV7-8
cdr3_aa: ASSSLGYLTEKLF

j_call: TRBJ2-6
v_call: TRBV28
cdr3_aa: ASSRKYGANVLT

j_call: TRBJ2-5
v_call: TRBV5-1
cdr3_aa: ASSFAGRGQETQY

j_call: TRBJ2-2
v_call: TRBV6-2/TRBV6-3
cdr3_aa: ASSYVAGNTGELF

j_call: .
v_call: TRBV6-5
cdr3_aa: ASRLAGQMTQY

j_call: TRBJ2-5
v_call: TRBV7-6
cdr3_aa: ASSLLTPAEQETQY

j_call: TRBJ1-6
v_call: TRBV6-5
cdr3_aa: ASRLTGSSYNSPLH

j_call: TRBJ1-2
v_call: TRBV20-1
cdr3_aa: SARESQGYGYT

j_call: TRBJ2-3
v_call: TRBV20-1
cdr3_aa: SVRGLAGDTDTQY

j_call: TRBJ2-4
v_call: TRBV18
cdr3_aa: ASSPPSYKPNIQY

j_call: TRBJ2-1
v_call: TRBV20-1
cdr3_aa: SARDGGLAWGHEQF

j_call: TRBJ2-5
v_call: TRBV6-5
cdr3_aa: ASSYSTPAGKFGQY

j_call: TRBJ1-2
v_call: TRBV28
cdr3_aa: ASSTNPDRGFGYT

j_call: TRBJ1-1
v_call: TRBV12-3/TRBV12-4
cdr3_aa: ASSLGKNTEAF

j_call: TRBJ2-2
v_call: TRBV5-1
cdr3_aa: ASSLDGGAGTGELF

j_call: TRBJ1-6
v_call: TRBV9
cdr3_aa: ASSARGTGNSPLH

j_call: TRBJ2-1
v_call: TRBV6-2/TRBV6-3
cdr3_aa: ASSYERPNEQF

j_call: TRBJ2-1
v_call: TRBV20-1
cdr3_aa: SARSGTSRYNEQF

j_call: TRBJ2-1
v_call: TRBV20-1
cdr3_aa: SARLLERGGYNEQF